The 25 T cell receptor beta chains below were found in one sample sequenced in a study of shared clonotypes between healthy human individuals. The assay was immunoSEQ multiplex PCR, and TCRdb's table has in-frame clones only and misses some. The sample contains about 770,000 clones, over 60% of which appear only once. Sequenced material: memory CD4+ T cells sorted from blood. Subset here: CD45RA-negative fraction. These receptors were obtained from a woman in her thirties in good health.

V and J are TRBV19 and TRBJ2-5; D may be TRBD2 (5 bases). The CDR3 consists of 15 residues. Trimming removed 3 bases from V and 2 bases from J, with 13 bases in between. From germline, CDR1 is LNHDA and CDR2 SQIVND (reference sequence). The CDR3 DNA is TGTGCCAGTAGTATCCTTAGCGACGTACAAGAGACCCAGTACTTC. Its translation: CASSILSDVQETQYF.

The V gene is TRBV7-6, the J gene TRBJ1-4; 10 bases map to TRBD1. CDR1 SGHVS and CDR2 FNYEAQ come from the germline V gene. V lost 5 bases and J lost 8; bases outside the gene matches: 8. The CDR3 contains 15 residues. The CDR3 nucleotides are TGTGCCAGCAGCCCGACAGGGGGCGCGGAGGAAAAACTGTTTTTT. It is translated as CASSPTGGAEEKLFF.

This clone turned up a few times. The chain carries TRBV28 and TRBJ2-1, with TRBD2 identical over 7 bases. This CDR3 is 17 amino acids long. The J segment lost 1 base and the V segment lost 6 bases, leaving 12 bases of the junction unmatched. Per germline, CDR1 MDHEN and CDR2 SYDVKM. The chain's CDR3 is CASRPPLAAISYNEQFF. The CDR3 DNA reads as TGTGCCAGCAGGCCTCCCCTAGCGGCAATTTCCTACAATGAGCAGTTCTTC.

The CDR3 DNA sequence: TGCGCCAGCAGCTTGGAAGGGGCTGGGGCCAACGTCCTGACTTTC. Amino acid sequence: CASSLEGAGANVLTF. The V gene is TRBV5-1, the J gene TRBJ2-6; TRBD1 is a possible D gene (5 bases). Germline V gene sequence: CDR1 SGHRS, CDR2 YFSETQ. The CDR3 is 15 residues long. V was trimmed by 0 bases and J by 2 bases, leaving 6 bases between them.

In this sample, this clone turned up once. The chain recombines TRBV19 with TRBJ2-1, with 9 bases aligning to TRBD1. V lost 1 base to trimming and J lost 9 bases; unmatched junction nucleotides: 13. This CDR3 has 17 amino acids. Germline V gene lookup returns CDR1 LNHDA and CDR2 SQIVND (reference sequence). The CDR3 coding sequence is TGTGCCAGTAGTATAGGACGTGGGACAGGGCGGGGAGGTGAGCAGTTCTTC. This gives the protein CASSIGRGTGRGGEQFF.

J is TRBJ2-1 and V is TRBV19; D possibly corresponds to TRBD2 (5 bases). CDR1 is LNHDA and CDR2 is SQIVND in the germline V gene (reference sequence). The CDR3 consists of 14 residues. Trimming left V 5 bases short and J 0 bases short, with 8 bases between. CDR3 sequence (DNA): TGTGCCAGTAGTCCGGGAAGCTCCTACAATGAGCAGTTCTTC. Protein sequence: CASSPGSSYNEQFF.

The rearrangement uses TRBV11-2 and TRBJ2-3; D not certain. CDR3 length: 16 residues. Between the trimmed V and J ends, which lost 1 base and 2 bases, there was a span of 13 bases. Germline V CDR1 and CDR2: SGHAT, FQNNGV. The DNA of the CDR3 is TGTGCCAGCAGCTTAGCGGCATCAGGATTCACAGATACGCAGTATTTT. Translated: CASSLAASGFTDTQYF. Using reference TRBV11-2 and TRBJ2-3 for the parts outside the CDR3, the full variable domain is EAGVAQSPRYKIIEKRQSVAFWCNPISGHATLYWYQQILGQGPKLLIQFQNNGVVDDSQLPKDRFSAERLKGVDSTLKIQPAKLEDSAVYLCASSLAASGFTDTQYFGPGTRLTVL.

The chain uses TRBV27 and TRBJ2-7; 7 bases are shared with TRBD1. CDR1 is MNHEY, CDR2 SMNVEV, per germline (reference sequence). The CDR3 is 14 residues long. J was trimmed by 5 bases and V by 5 bases; bases with no gene match: 9. The CDR3 region is CASSPLDRAHEQYF. CDR3 nucleotides: TGTGCCAGCAGTCCATTAGACAGGGCCCACGAGCAGTACTTC.

Only a few counts were recorded for this clone. This rearrangement joins TRBV18 to TRBJ1-5; possible D gene TRBD1, 5 bases. Trimming removed 2 bases from V and 6 bases from J, with 11 bases in between. The CDR3 runs to 14 residues. Per the germline V gene, CDR1 is KGHSH and CDR2 is LQKENI. CDR3: CASSPGRDGQPQHF. As DNA, the CDR3 is TGTGCCAGCTCACCAGGCAGGGATGGTCAGCCCCAGCATTTT.

The chain is built from TRBV11-2 and TRBJ2-3; D is perhaps TRBD2 (6 bases). The CDR3 sequence is 13 residues long. V was cut by 5 bases and J by 4 bases, with 10 bases left in between. Per germline, CDR1 SGHAT and CDR2 FQNNGV. CDR3 DNA: TGTGCCAGCAGCGGGGGGAGCCCAGATACGCAGTATTTT. Amino acid sequence: CASSGGSPDTQYF.

This clone has more than one count but fewer than ten. The chain combines TRBV10-3 with TRBJ2-7, with 8 bases identical to TRBD2. The trim removed 10 bases at V and 3 bases at J, leaving 8 bases unmatched. Germline assignment: CDR1 ENHRY and CDR2 SYGVKD. The CDR3 is 13 amino acids. The CDR3 DNA reads TGTGCCACCGGAGCGGGAGCGGGCTACGAGCAGTACTTC. It yields the protein CATGAGAGYEQYF.

J is TRBJ1-1 and V is TRBV5-4; D is perhaps TRBD1 (5 bases). The CDR3 is 16 residues long. V was pared by 4 bases and J by 3 bases, with 19 bases between. Germline CDR1 SGHNT, CDR2 YYREEE (reference sequence). The CDR3 nucleotides are TGTGCCAGCAGCAAGGGGACCGCGTTTGAGGACACTGAAGCTTTCTTT. Translating it yields CASSKGTAFEDTEAFF.

The rearrangement links TRBV16 to TRBJ1-4, with D unclear. V lost 2 bases and J 8 bases, leaving 6 bases between the germline ends. Germline-derived CDR1 and CDR2 are KGHSY and FQNENV. The CDR3 loop spans 12 amino acids. The CDR3 coding sequence is TGTGCCAGCAGCCAAGAATTAGAAAAACTGTTTTTT. The encoded protein is CASSQELEKLFF.

The chain's CDR3 is CASTNTGLEGEKLFF. The DNA for the CDR3 is TGTGCCAGCACGAATACGGGACTCGAGGGTGAAAAACTGTTTTTT. This chain joins TRBV6-6 and TRBJ1-4; D is perhaps TRBD1 (5 bases). The CDR3 runs to 15 residues. Trimming cost V 7 bases and J 7 bases, with 19 bases left between them. The germline gives CDR1 MNHNY, CDR2 SVGAGI (reference sequence).

This sequence joins TRBV7-2 and TRBJ2-7; tentative D call: TRBD2 (5 bases). V was shortened by 3 bases and J by 6 bases, with 15 bases between the two germline ends. In germline, CDR1 is SGHTA, CDR2 FQGNSA. The CDR3 extends over 14 amino acids. This chain's CDR3 is CASSLDPSRGEQYF. The DNA of the CDR3 is TGTGCCAGCAGCTTGGATCCTAGCCGTGGCGAGCAGTACTTC.

The rearrangement joins TRBV27 to TRBJ2-7; 9 bases line up with TRBD1. The V gene end was trimmed by 8 bases and the J gene end by 4 bases; junction bases not matched to a gene: 9. CDR1 and CDR2 from the germline V gene are MNHEY and SMNVEV (reference sequence). There are 14 residues in the CDR3. The CDR3 loop is CASGVTGGAYEQYF. DNA of the CDR3: TGTGCCAGCGGAGTAACAGGGGGCGCATACGAGCAGTACTTC.

The rearrangement joins TRBV15 to TRBJ2-1, with 11 bases identical to TRBD2. The V gene's germline CDR1 is LNHNV and CDR2 YYDKDF (reference sequence). The CDR3 sequence is 17 residues long. The V and J ends lost 0 bases and 1 base, in that order; junction bases with no gene match: 2. CDR3 sequence: CATSRELAGGSYNEQFF. CDR3 nucleotide sequence: TGTGCCACCAGCAGAGAGCTAGCGGGGGGATCCTACAATGAGCAGTTCTTC. The whole variable domain, filled in from reference TRBV15 and TRBJ2-1, reads DAMVIQNPRYQVTQFGKPVTLSCSQTLNHNVMYWYQQKSSQAPKLLFHYYDKDFNNEADTPDNFQSRRPNTSFCFLDIRSPGLGDTAMYLCATSRELAGGSYNEQFFGPGTRLTVL.

This chain joins TRBV4-1 and TRBJ1-5; 7 positions match TRBD1. J gave up 3 bases and V 2 bases, and 4 bases lay outside the gene matches. Looked up from germline, CDR1 is MGHRA and CDR2 is YSYEKL. This CDR3 contains 15 residues. The CDR3 is CASSQLGQTNQPQHF. CDR3 sequence (DNA): TGCGCCAGCAGCCAATTGGGACAGACCAATCAGCCCCAGCATTTT.

This clone was recorded once. The chain employs TRBV29-1 and TRBJ1-5, with TRBD1 matching 7 bases. From germline, CDR1 is SQVTM and CDR2 ANQGSEA. The CDR3 is made up of 13 amino acids. Trimming removed 6 bases from V and 6 bases from J; junction bases left unmatched: 8. The CDR3 protein is CSVTTGVGQPQHF. The CDR3 DNA is TGCAGCGTCACTACAGGGGTGGGTCAGCCCCAGCATTTT.

This clone appeared a single time. This sequence joins TRBV19 and TRBJ2-1, with 11 bases fitting TRBD2. From germline, CDR1 is LNHDA and CDR2 SQIVND (reference sequence). V gave up 6 bases and J gave up 0 bases; unmatched junction bases: 4. The CDR3 extends over 16 amino acids. CDR3 protein: CASSSLAGGSYNEQFF. DNA of the CDR3: TGTGCCAGTAGCTCTCTAGCGGGGGGCTCCTACAATGAGCAGTTCTTC.

The chain uses TRBV6-4 and TRBJ2-1; no definite D call. V shed 9 bases and J shed 8 bases, with 17 bases lying between them. This CDR3 comprises 13 residues. Germline values: CDR1 MRHNA, CDR2 SNTAGT. The chain's CDR3 is CARHRITIDEQFF. As DNA, the CDR3 is TGTGCCAGACACCGCATAACGATCGATGAGCAGTTCTTC.

The chain carries TRBV12-5 and TRBJ1-1; TRBD1 matches 10 bases. V lost 6 bases to trimming and J lost 6 bases; unmatched junction nucleotides: 10. The germline V gene encodes CDR1 LGHNT and CDR2 FRNRAP. The CDR3 runs to 15 residues. CDR3 sequence: CASGFSDRGLPEAFF. CDR3 in DNA: TGTGCTAGTGGATTCTCAGACAGGGGGCTCCCTGAAGCTTTCTTT.

This chain joins TRBV9 and TRBJ2-5; D might be TRBD2 (5 bases). V was pared by 4 bases and J by 0 bases, with 10 bases between. This CDR3 is built from 14 residues. Germline V gene data show CDR1 as SGDLS and CDR2 as YYNGEE. DNA of the CDR3: TGTGCCAGCAGCCCCCGGGGTTACCAAGAGACCCAGTACTTC. The encoded protein is CASSPRGYQETQYF.

The chain recombines TRBV11-1 with TRBJ2-3; 7 bases map to TRBD1. V shed 1 base and J 0 bases; nucleotides not matched to a gene: 1. Germline V gene sequence: CDR1 SGHAT, CDR2 FQDESV (reference sequence). This CDR3 spans 15 amino acids. As DNA, the CDR3 is TGTGCCAGCAGCTTAGTGACAGGGAGCACAGATACGCAGTATTTT. Translation gives CASSLVTGSTDTQYF.

This clone has a single count. The rearrangement joins TRBV10-2 to TRBJ1-2; D uncertain. The CDR3 is 14 amino acids. V lost 6 bases and J 0 bases, leaving 11 bases between the germline ends. CDR1 is WSHSY, CDR2 SAAADI, per germline. CDR3 sequence: CASRPIGANYGYTF. The CDR3 coding sequence is TGCGCCAGCAGGCCTATCGGGGCTAACTATGGCTACACCTTC.